This TCR beta chain was sequenced in a study of patients and donors after allogeneic stem cell transplantation (dated by TCRdb to between 2020 and 2021). This clonotype has a count of ten or more. Its binding antigen is unknown. Per-base quality was not reported, and no clone a single base away is much larger than it. Library construction relied on RT-PCR. Instrument used: NextSeq 550. Clones were called with MiXCR by TCRdb after fastp trimmed the public reads at Q25, and only in-frame beta chains were retained. CDR3 protein duplicates are merged, each entry listing the most common genes and DNA. The sample table holds almost 90,000 distinct CDR3 sequences, of which less than 5% were seen once. The ten biggest clones cover about 2.8% of the sample. Inclusive of the bounding cysteine and phenylalanine, the CDR3 is 13 residues long. The CDR3 DNA has 39 bases and is translated from base 1. Trimming takes 3 bases from V and 7 bases from J, and the germline ends sit 12 bases apart.

The sequence came from a human donor who was either an allogeneic HSCT recipient or a stem cell or donor lymphocyte infusion donor (not recorded which). It is not recorded whose cells these are; they may come from a transplant donor. The V and J genes are TRBV12-3 or TRBV12-4 and TRBJ2-5; the D element might be TRBD1 or TRBD2, as each aligns at 5 bases. Sequences were obtained from blood, either unsorted or a sorted T cell fraction (not recorded which). In nucleotide form, the sequence is TGTGCCAGCAGTTTCGGCACGAGGGGGACCCAGTACTTC. It is translated as CASSFGTRGTQYF.